The 30 T cell receptor beta chains below all came from one sample that was sequenced in a study of T cells in Graves' hyperthyroidism and ophthalmopathy. Amplified regions were TCR beta CDR3 sequences from RNA transcripts. HTBI primers were the set used in a first-round RT-PCR of the TCR CDR3. TCRdb reanalysed the multiplex PCR reads using MiXCR and keeps one entry per CDR3 protein. This table holds approximately 400,000 distinct CDR3 sequences, about a sixth found once. Source material: blood. These receptors were taken from a woman younger than 35 with Graves' hyperthyroidism that later progressed to Graves' ophthalmopathy.

The rearrangement joins TRBV5-1 to TRBJ1-5; TRBD1 agrees at 8 bases. From germline, CDR1 is SGHRS and CDR2 YFSETQ. The ends lost 1 base at V and 6 bases at J; junction bases unmatched: 3. The CDR3 totals 14 residues. In DNA form, the CDR3 reads TGCGCCAGCAGCTTGACGACAGGGGTTCAGCCCCAGCATTTT. It translates to CASSLTTGVQPQHF.

This clonotype appeared many times. The CDR3 loop reads CASSRGGSPDTQYF. The DNA of the CDR3 is TGTGCCAGCAGCCGGGGGGGATCCCCAGATACGCAGTATTTT. The genes are TRBV12-3 or TRBV12-4 and TRBJ2-3; TRBD2 matches 8 bases. V lost 6 bases to trimming and J lost 4 bases; unmatched junction nucleotides: 6. The CDR3 spans 14 residues.

There are many counts of this clonotype. The chain joins TRBV20-1 to TRBJ1-1, with D maybe TRBD1 (5 bases). Trimming pared 0 bases from V and 7 bases from J, leaving 9 bases between. The CDR3 runs 12 residues. The V gene's germline CDR1 is DFQATT and CDR2 SNEGSKA (reference sequence). The CDR3 sequence is CSARDGAVEAFF. Here the CDR3 DNA reads TGCAGTGCTAGAGATGGGGCCGTTGAAGCTTTCTTT.

This clonotype has more than one count but fewer than ten. As DNA, the CDR3 is TGCGCCAGCAGCTTGGAACCGACTCCGGGGAACACTGAAGCTTTCTTT. Translation gives CASSLEPTPGNTEAFF. The chain uses TRBV5-1 and TRBJ1-1, with unresolved D. CDR1 and CDR2 (germline): SGHRS, YFSETQ. The CDR3 runs 16 residues. Trimming pared 0 bases from V and 1 base from J, leaving 13 bases between.

This clonotype was seen ten or more times. The rearrangement links TRBV13 to TRBJ1-1; tentative D call: TRBD1 (5 bases). The CDR3 extends over 16 amino acids. Trimming pared 0 bases from V and 6 bases from J, leaving 17 bases between. Germline V gene sequence: CDR1 PRHDT, CDR2 FYEKMQ (reference sequence). The CDR3 DNA is TGTGCCAGCAGCTTAGGGGGGGTGCAATTCTTGGCTGAAGCTTTCTTT. This sequence encodes CASSLGGVQFLAEAFF.

This clonotype was observed a few times. The genes are TRBV4-1 and TRBJ2-3; D is possibly TRBD1 (6 bases). This CDR3 region has 15 residues. Germline V gene lookup returns CDR1 MGHRA and CDR2 YSYEKL. With 7 bases removed from V and 0 bases from J, the gap between germline ends came to 14 bases. The chain's CDR3 is CASTTGTPSTDTQYF. CDR3 in DNA: TGCGCCAGCACTACAGGGACCCCTAGCACAGATACGCAGTATTTT.

This chain links TRBV6-1 with TRBJ2-5, with 11 bases that match TRBD1. This CDR3 is built from 16 residues. The V segment lost 4 bases and the J segment 3 bases; nucleotides outside the gene matches: 7. From germline, CDR1 is MNHNS and CDR2 SASEGT. This CDR3 is CASSGWGQGGKETQYF. The CDR3 DNA sequence: TGTGCCAGCAGTGGATGGGGACAGGGGGGGAAAGAGACCCAGTACTTC.

This rearrangement joins TRBV28 to TRBJ2-2, with 7 bases that match TRBD2. Germline trimming cut 7 bases from V and 3 bases from J; bases unmatched to any gene: 14. Germline loops: CDR1 MDHEN, CDR2 SYDVKM. The CDR3 totals 17 residues. The CDR3 DNA follows: TGTGCCAGCATCCAAGAAGGGAGGGGAGTTCACACCGGGGAGCTGTTTTTT. This encodes CASIQEGRGVHTGELFF.

This clonotype was observed many times. This chain connects TRBV30 to TRBJ2-1, with a tentative D call TRBD2 (5 bases). Per the germline V gene, CDR1 is GTSNPN and CDR2 is SVGIG (reference sequence). Trimming removed 1 base from V and 9 bases from J, with 16 bases in between. The CDR3 covers 14 residues. Written as DNA, the CDR3 is TGTGCCTGGAGTGGGGTTGGGAGAGTGAGTGAGCAGTTCTTC. It is translated as CAWSGVGRVSEQFF. The full variable domain, completed using reference TRBV30 and TRBJ2-1, is SQTIHQWPATLVQPVGSPLSLECTVEGTSNPNLYWYRQAAGRGLQLLFYSVGIGQISSEVPQNLSASRPQDRQFILSSKKLLLSDSGFYLCAWSGVGRVSEQFFGPGTRLTVL.

The table lists this clonotype with many counts. The chain carries TRBV28 and TRBJ2-7, with 9 bases lining up with TRBD2. The CDR3 has 17 amino acids. V lost 3 bases to trimming and J lost 0 bases; unmatched junction nucleotides: 9. CDR1 is MDHEN, CDR2 SYDVKM, per germline. CDR3 DNA: TGTGCCAGCAGTTTCCCAGCGGGAGGTCAAATCTCCTACGAGCAGTACTTC. This encodes CASSFPAGGQISYEQYF. The whole variable domain, filled in from reference TRBV28 and TRBJ2-7, reads DVKVTQSSRYLVKRTGEKVFLECVQDMDHENMFWYRQDPGLGLRLIYFSYDVKMKEKGDIPEGYSVSREKKERFSLILESASTNQTSMYLCASSFPAGGQISYEQYFGPGTRLTVT.

This rearrangement joins TRBV27 to TRBJ2-1, with 12 bases matching TRBD1. This CDR3 is built from 17 residues. CDR1 is MNHEY, CDR2 SMNVEV, per germline (reference sequence). V dropped 10 bases and J dropped 5; count of bases not matched to a gene: 15. CDR3 sequence reads: CATSLGTGGAGHNEQFF. DNA of the CDR3: TGTGCCACTTCCCTCGGGACAGGGGGCGCGGGGCACAATGAGCAGTTCTTC.

This clonotype has at least ten counts. In DNA, the CDR3 is TGTGCCAGCAGTGAAGGAGGGACTCCCAGTCGCACCTTC. This codes for CASSEGGTPSRTF. J is TRBJ1-2 and V is TRBV6-1, with D perhaps matching TRBD1 (5 bases). The germline V gene has CDR1 MNHNS and CDR2 SASEGT. This CDR3 comprises 13 residues. The germline V and J ends were trimmed by 1 base and 13 bases, with 16 bases remaining between them.

This clonotype occurred many times. The V and J genes are TRBV12-3 or TRBV12-4 and TRBJ2-7; 11 bases are shared with TRBD2. The CDR3 is 14 amino acids. V shed 6 bases and J 2 bases; nucleotides not matched to a gene: 3. In DNA form, the CDR3 reads TGTGCCAGCAGGGGGACTAGCGGACCCTACGAGCAGTACTTC. Protein product: CASRGTSGPYEQYF.

Many counts were recorded for this clonotype. The gene calls are TRBV7-8 and TRBJ1-5; the D gene is possibly TRBD1 (5 bases). The CDR3 is 16 amino acids. The V gene's germline CDR1 is SGHVS and CDR2 FQNEAQ. Trimming pared 0 bases from V and 5 bases from J, leaving 14 bases between. The CDR3 coding sequence is TGTGCCAGCAGCTTAGCGCCGCAGGGTAGGGATCAGCCCCAGCATTTT. Protein product: CASSLAPQGRDQPQHF.

This clonotype has only a few counts. The J gene is TRBJ1-4, the V gene TRBV5-1, with a possible D match to TRBD1 (5 bases). The CDR3 contains 14 residues. V was trimmed by 6 bases and J by 5 bases, leaving 14 bases between them. Germline CDR1 is SGHRS and CDR2 is YFSETQ. The CDR3 DNA follows: TGCGCCAGCACGACCGGGACGCCGAATGAAAAACTGTTTTTT. Translation: CASTTGTPNEKLFF.

This clonotype was found many times. The rearrangement uses TRBV11-2 and TRBJ2-7; TRBD2 matches at 7 bases. Germline V gene sequence: CDR1 SGHAT, CDR2 FQNNGV. J lost 2 bases, V lost 1 base, and 5 bases had no gene match. The CDR3 is made up of 15 amino acids. The chain's CDR3 is CASSLGAGVTYEQYF. Written as DNA, the CDR3 is TGTGCCAGCAGCTTAGGGGCGGGAGTGACCTACGAGCAGTACTTC.

In its sample, this clonotype was seen many times. This chain links TRBV5-1 with TRBJ1-1, with 7 bases identical to TRBD1. Germline V gene sequence: CDR1 SGHRS, CDR2 YFSETQ. The CDR3 loop spans 16 amino acids. The ends lost 1 base at V and 1 base at J; junction bases unmatched: 7. The CDR3 spells CASSLWEGQENTEAFF. In nucleotides, the CDR3 is TGCGCCAGCAGCTTGTGGGAAGGACAGGAGAACACTGAAGCTTTCTTT.

In this sample, this clonotype turned up many times. This sequence joins TRBV4-3 and TRBJ2-3; either TRBD1 or TRBD2 may fit D (5 bases each). The germline V gene encodes CDR1 LGHNA and CDR2 YSLEER. Trimming pared 3 bases from V and 9 bases from J, leaving 16 bases between. The CDR3 sequence is 14 residues long. The CDR3 nucleotides are TGCGCCAGCAGCCAGGAGACCGGGGCGTTGACGCAGTATTTT. Protein: CASSQETGALTQYF.

This clonotype was seen at least ten times. The chain links TRBV7-9 to TRBJ2-2; D is uncertain. Germline CDR1 reads SEHNR; CDR2 reads FQNEAQ (reference sequence). The V end lost 5 bases, the J end lost 7 bases, and 8 bases lay between the germline ends. The CDR3 runs 12 residues. Here the CDR3 reads CASSGRLGELFF. Here the CDR3 DNA reads TGTGCCAGCAGCGGCAGACTCGGGGAGCTGTTTTTT.

The table lists this clonotype with many counts. This chain joins TRBV18 and TRBJ2-1; a possible D gene is TRBD1 (6 bases). Deletions cut 8 bases from V and 2 bases from J, with 16 bases between. The germline V gene has CDR1 KGHSH and CDR2 LQKENI. The CDR3 sequence is 15 residues long. CDR3 loop: CASAGTHSPYNEQFF. The CDR3 DNA reads TGTGCCAGCGCAGGGACACACAGTCCCTACAATGAGCAGTTCTTC. Using reference TRBV18 and TRBJ2-1 for the parts outside the CDR3, the full variable domain is NAGVMQNPRHLVRRRGQEARLRCSPMKGHSHVYWYRQLPEEGLKFMVYLQKENIIDESGMPKERFSAEFPKEGPSILRIQQVVRGDSAAYFCASAGTHSPYNEQFFGPGTRLTVL.

The chain combines TRBV7-9 with TRBJ1-1, with D tentatively TRBD1 (5 bases). Trimming removed 5 bases at V and 3 bases at J, with 10 bases between. Germline V gene data show CDR1 as SEHNR and CDR2 as FQNEAQ (reference sequence). The CDR3 has 13 amino acids. The CDR3 sequence is CASSHPGHTEAFF. CDR3 DNA: TGTGCCAGCAGCCACCCAGGGCACACTGAAGCTTTCTTT.

The rearrangement links TRBV2 to TRBJ2-7; 7 bases fit TRBD1. Germline CDR1 SNHLY, CDR2 FYNNEI. V gave up 3 bases and J gave up 2 bases; unmatched junction bases: 4. The CDR3 totals 14 residues. Here the CDR3 reads CASSDGDRTYEQYF. The CDR3 DNA reads as TGTGCCAGCAGTGATGGGGACAGAACCTACGAGCAGTACTTC. The complete variable domain, with remaining parts taken from reference TRBV2 and TRBJ2-7, reads EPEVTQTPSHQVTQMGQEVILRCVPISNHLYFYWYRQILGQKVEFLVSFYNNEISEKSEIFDDQFSVERPDGSNFTLKIRSTKLEDSAMYFCASSDGDRTYEQYFGPGTRLTVT.

Only a few counts were recorded for this clonotype. J is TRBJ2-1 and V is TRBV12-3 or TRBV12-4; D not certain. The CDR3 covers 14 residues. V was trimmed by 2 bases and J by 9 bases, leaving 14 bases between them. The CDR3 spells CASSLKGRRSEQFF. The DNA for the CDR3 is TGTGCCAGCAGTTTAAAAGGGCGACGGAGTGAGCAGTTCTTC.

This clonotype was observed a handful of times. The chain combines TRBV12-5 with TRBJ2-3; 8 positions match TRBD1. Germline V gene sequence: CDR1 LGHNT, CDR2 FRNRAP. V lost 3 bases, J lost 6 bases, and 5 bases stayed unmatched. The CDR3 is 14 residues long. The CDR3 protein is CASGFGQGRDTQYF. The CDR3 coding sequence is TGTGCTAGTGGTTTCGGACAGGGAAGGGATACGCAGTATTTT.

V and J are TRBV5-1 and TRBJ1-1; no firm D call. Trimming cost V 2 bases and J 5 bases, with 13 bases left between them. The CDR3 loop spans 14 amino acids. Germline V lookup: CDR1 SGHRS, CDR2 YFSETQ. CDR3 in amino acids: CASSFDARGTEAFF. The CDR3 coding sequence is TGCGCCAGCAGCTTTGACGCCCGAGGGACTGAAGCTTTCTTT.

At least ten counts were recorded for this clonotype. The chain employs TRBV29-1 and TRBJ2-3; 11 nucleotides agree with TRBD2. The germline gives CDR1 SQVTM, CDR2 ANQGSEA. V gave up 5 bases and J gave up 5 bases; unmatched junction bases: 9. This CDR3 contains 15 residues. CDR3 DNA sequence: TGCAGCGTTCCCTTTGGTAGCGGGAGGGTAGATACGCAGTATTTT. Translation: CSVPFGSGRVDTQYF.

This clonotype appeared a single time. One base away lies a much larger clone, so this may be a sequencing read error. The chain links TRBV14 to TRBJ2-1, with D perhaps matching TRBD2 (5 bases). The DNA end is more similar to TRBJ2-7, so the J call may be wrong. From germline, CDR1 is SGHDN and CDR2 FVKESK. The CDR3 consists of 16 residues. The CDR3 coding sequence is TGTGCCAGCAGCCAAGATCGGGGAAACTCCTACAATGAGCAGTACTTC. Its translation is CASSQDRGNSYNEQYF.

A remark on this clonotype: Lacking the conserved final phenylalanine or tryptophan, this CDR3 likely reflects a read error. The chain couples TRBV6-1 to TRBJ2-2; possibly TRBD2 for D (5 bases). The CDR3 consists of 13 residues. Trimming left V 5 bases short and J 5 bases short, with 9 bases between. Germline assignment: CDR1 MNHNS and CDR2 SASEGT. This chain's CDR3 is CASSNTRTGELFS. The CDR3 DNA is TGTGCCAGCAGTAACACTAGAACCGGGGAGCTGTTTTCT.

This clonotype was detected ten times or more. The chain employs TRBV30 and TRBJ2-3; D is ambiguous. Per the germline V gene, CDR1 is GTSNPN and CDR2 is SVGIG (reference sequence). This CDR3 region has 15 residues. V shed 4 bases and J shed 1 base, with 15 bases lying between them. CDR3 nucleotides: TGTGCCTGGATGCAAGGAGCAGGTCGCACAGATACGCAGTATTTT. Encoded protein: CAWMQGAGRTDTQYF.

The rearrangement joins TRBV10-3 to TRBJ2-1; perhaps D is TRBD1 or TRBD2 (5 bases each). V was cut by 7 bases and J by 5 bases, with 12 bases left in between. This CDR3 comprises 13 residues. CDR1 ENHRY and CDR2 SYGVKD come from the germline V gene. Here the CDR3 DNA reads TGTGCCATCATGGGACGGTCGGACAATGAGCAGTTCTTC. It yields the protein CAIMGRSDNEQFF.